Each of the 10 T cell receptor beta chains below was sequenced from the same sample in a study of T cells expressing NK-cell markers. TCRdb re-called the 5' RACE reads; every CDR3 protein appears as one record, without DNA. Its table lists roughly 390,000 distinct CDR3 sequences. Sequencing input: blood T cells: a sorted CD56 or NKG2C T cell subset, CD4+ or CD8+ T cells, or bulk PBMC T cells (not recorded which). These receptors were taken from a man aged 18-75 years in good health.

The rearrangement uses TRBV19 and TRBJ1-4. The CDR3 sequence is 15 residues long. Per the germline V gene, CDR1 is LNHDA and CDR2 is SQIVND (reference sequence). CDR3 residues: CASSISSATNEKLFF.

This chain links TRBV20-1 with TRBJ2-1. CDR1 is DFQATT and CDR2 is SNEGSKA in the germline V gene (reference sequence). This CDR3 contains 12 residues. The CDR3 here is CSARYYFREQFF.

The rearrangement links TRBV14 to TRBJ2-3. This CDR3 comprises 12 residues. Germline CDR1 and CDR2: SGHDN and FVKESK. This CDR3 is CASSQARDTQYF.

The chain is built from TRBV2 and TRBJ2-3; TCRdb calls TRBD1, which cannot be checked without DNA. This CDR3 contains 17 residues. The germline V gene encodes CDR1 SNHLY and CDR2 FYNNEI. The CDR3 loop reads CASSLRGTGDLTDTQYF.

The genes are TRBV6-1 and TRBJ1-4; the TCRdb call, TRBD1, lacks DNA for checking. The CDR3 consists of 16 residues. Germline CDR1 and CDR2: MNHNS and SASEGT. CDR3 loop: CASSKTGGMNNEKLFF.

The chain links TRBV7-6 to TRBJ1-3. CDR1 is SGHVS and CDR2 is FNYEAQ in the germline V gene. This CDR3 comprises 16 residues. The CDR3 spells CASQTPRGNSGNTIYF. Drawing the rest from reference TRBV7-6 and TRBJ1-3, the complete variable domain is GAGVSQSPRYKVTKRGQDVALRCDPISGHVSLYWYRQALGQGPEFLTYFNYEAQQDKSGLPNDRFSAERPEGSISTLTIQRTEQRDSAMYRCASQTPRGNSGNTIYFGEGSWLTVV.

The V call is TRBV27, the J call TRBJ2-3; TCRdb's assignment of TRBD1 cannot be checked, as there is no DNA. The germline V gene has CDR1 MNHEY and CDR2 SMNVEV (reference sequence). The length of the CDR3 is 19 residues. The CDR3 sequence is CASSLGWVGRGSRTDTQYF.

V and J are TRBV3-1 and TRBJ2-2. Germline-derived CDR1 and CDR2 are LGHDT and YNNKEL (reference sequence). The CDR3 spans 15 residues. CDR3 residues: CASSRRQNTGELFFF.

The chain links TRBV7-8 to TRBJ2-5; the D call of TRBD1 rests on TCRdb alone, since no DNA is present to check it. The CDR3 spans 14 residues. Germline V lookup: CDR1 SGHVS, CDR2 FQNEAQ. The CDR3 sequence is CASRGRGPPGTQYF.

The chain's CDR3 is CASSGRRTRGTNNEQFF. The V call is TRBV9, the J call TRBJ2-1; TCRdb calls TRBD2, which cannot be checked without DNA. The CDR3 runs to 17 residues. Germline V gene sequence: CDR1 SGDLS, CDR2 YYNGEE. The whole variable domain, remainder taken from reference TRBV9 and TRBJ2-1, is DSGVTQTPKHLITATGQRVTLRCSPRSGDLSVYWYQQSLDQGLQFLIQYYNGEERAKGNILERFSAQQFPDLHSELNLSSLELGDSALYFCASSGRRTRGTNNEQFFGPGTRLTVL.